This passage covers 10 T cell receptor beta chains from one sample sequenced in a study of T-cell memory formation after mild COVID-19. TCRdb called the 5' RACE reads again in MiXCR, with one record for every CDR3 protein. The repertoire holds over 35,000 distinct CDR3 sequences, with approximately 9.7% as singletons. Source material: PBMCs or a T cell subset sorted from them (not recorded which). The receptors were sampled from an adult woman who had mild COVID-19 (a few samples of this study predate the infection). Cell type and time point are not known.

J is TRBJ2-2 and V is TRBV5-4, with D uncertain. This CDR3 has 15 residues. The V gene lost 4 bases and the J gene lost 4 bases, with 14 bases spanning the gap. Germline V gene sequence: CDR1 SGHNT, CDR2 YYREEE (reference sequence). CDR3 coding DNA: TGTGCCAGCAGCCCTCAATTTAGCCCCACCGGGGAGCTGTTTTTT. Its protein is CASSPQFSPTGELFF. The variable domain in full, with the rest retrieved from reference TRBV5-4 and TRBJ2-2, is ETGVTQSPTHLIKTRGQQVTLRCSSQSGHNTVSWYQQALGQGPQFIFQYYREEENGRGNFPPRFSGLQFPNYSSELNVNALELDDSALYLCASSPQFSPTGELFFGEGSRLTVL.

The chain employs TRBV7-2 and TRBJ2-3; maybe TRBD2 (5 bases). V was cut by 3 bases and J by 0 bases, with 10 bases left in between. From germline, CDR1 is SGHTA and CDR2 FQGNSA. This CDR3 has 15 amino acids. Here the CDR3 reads CASSFSGHSTDTQYF. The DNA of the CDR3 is TGTGCCAGCAGCTTCAGCGGTCACAGCACAGATACGCAGTATTTT.

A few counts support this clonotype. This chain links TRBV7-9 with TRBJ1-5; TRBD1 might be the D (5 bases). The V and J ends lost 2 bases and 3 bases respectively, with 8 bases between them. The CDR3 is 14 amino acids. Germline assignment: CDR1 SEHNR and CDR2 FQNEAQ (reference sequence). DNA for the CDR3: TGTGCCAGCAGCTTACAGGGTTCCAATCAGCCCCAGCATTTT. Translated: CASSLQGSNQPQHF.

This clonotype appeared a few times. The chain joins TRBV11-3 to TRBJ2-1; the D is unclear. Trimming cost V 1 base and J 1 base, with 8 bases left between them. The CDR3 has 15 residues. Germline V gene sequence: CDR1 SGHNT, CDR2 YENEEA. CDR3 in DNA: TGTGCCAGCAGCTTAGCGGAAGGTTCCTACAATGAGCAGTTCTTC. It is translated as CASSLAEGSYNEQFF.

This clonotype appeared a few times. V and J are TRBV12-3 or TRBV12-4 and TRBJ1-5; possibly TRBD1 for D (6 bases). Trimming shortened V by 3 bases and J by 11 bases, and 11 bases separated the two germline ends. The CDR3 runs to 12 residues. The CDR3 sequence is CASSFSAGAQHF. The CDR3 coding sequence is TGTGCCAGCAGTTTCTCCGCAGGGGCCCAGCATTTT.

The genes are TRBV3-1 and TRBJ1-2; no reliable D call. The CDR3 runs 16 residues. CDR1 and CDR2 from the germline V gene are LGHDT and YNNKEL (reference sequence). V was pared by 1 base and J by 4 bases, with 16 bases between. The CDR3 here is CASSQGEIGYGYGYTF. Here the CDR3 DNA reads TGTGCCAGCAGCCAAGGCGAAATAGGCTACGGCTATGGCTACACCTTC.

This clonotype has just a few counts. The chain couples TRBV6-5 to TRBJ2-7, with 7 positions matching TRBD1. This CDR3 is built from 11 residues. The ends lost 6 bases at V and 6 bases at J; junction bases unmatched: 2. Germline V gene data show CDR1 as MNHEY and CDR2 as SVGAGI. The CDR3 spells CASRQGSEQYF. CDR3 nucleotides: TGTGCCAGCAGACAGGGGTCCGAGCAGTACTTC.

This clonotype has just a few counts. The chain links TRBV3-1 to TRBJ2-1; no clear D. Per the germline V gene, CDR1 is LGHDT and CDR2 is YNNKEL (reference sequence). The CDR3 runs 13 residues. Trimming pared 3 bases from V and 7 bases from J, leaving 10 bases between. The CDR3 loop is CASSHQRRNEQFF. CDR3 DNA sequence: TGTGCCAGCAGCCACCAAAGAAGGAATGAGCAGTTCTTC.

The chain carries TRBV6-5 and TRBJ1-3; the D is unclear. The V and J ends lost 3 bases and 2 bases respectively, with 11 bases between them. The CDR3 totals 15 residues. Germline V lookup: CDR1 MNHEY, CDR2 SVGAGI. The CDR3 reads CASSYSGSTGNTIYF. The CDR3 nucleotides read TGTGCCAGCAGTTATTCGGGTTCCACTGGAAACACCATATATTTT.

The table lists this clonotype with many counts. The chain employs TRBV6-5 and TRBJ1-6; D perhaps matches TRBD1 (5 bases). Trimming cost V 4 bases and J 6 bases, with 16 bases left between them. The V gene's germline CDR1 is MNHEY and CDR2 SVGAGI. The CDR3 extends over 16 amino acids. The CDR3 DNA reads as TGTGCCAGCAGTTCCCTATTCACAGGTCTTAATTCACCCCTCCACTTT. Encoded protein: CASSSLFTGLNSPLHF.